Given below is one T cell receptor (beta chain) in context. Data came from immunoSEQ multiplex PCR; TCRdb stores just in-frame clones and leaves some out. The sample holds around 99,000 clones, around 94% seen once. These data belong to a study of T cell changes during pregnancy in multiple sclerosis. The clonotype was recovered from a female donor with multiple sclerosis, enrolled in a pregnancy study. The specimen was peripheral blood, collected in the first trimester of pregnancy.

CDR3 amino acids: CASSIGTRASSYNEQFF. In DNA, the CDR3 is TGTGCCAGTAGTATAGGTACGAGGGCGAGCTCCTACAATGAGCAGTTCTTC. This chain links TRBV19 with TRBJ2-1, with a weak D call TRBD2 (5 bases). Deletions cut 1 base from V and 0 bases from J, with 13 bases between. The CDR3 extends over 17 amino acids. Germline V lookup: CDR1 LNHDA, CDR2 SQIVND (reference sequence).